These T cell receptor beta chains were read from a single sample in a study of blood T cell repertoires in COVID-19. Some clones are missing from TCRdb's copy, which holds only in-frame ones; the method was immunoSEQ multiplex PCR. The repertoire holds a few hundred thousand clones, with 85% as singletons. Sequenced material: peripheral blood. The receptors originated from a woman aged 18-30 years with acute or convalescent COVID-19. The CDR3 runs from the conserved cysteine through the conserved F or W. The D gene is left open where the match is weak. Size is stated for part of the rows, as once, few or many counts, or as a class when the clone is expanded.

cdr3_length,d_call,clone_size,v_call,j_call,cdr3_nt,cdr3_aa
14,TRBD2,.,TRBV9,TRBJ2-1,TGTGCCAGCGAATCCCCGGGAGGGCAAAATGAGCAGTTCTTC,CASESPGGQNEQFF
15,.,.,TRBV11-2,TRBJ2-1,TGTGCCAGCAGCTTAGGACAGCTTTTAGACAATGAGCAGTTCTTC,CASSLGQLLDNEQFF
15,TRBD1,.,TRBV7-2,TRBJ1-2,TGTGCCAGCAGCTCAGAGACCGGGACAGGAGTTGGCTACACCTTC,CASSSETGTGVGYTF
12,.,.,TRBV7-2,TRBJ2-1,TGTGCCAGCAGCTTAGTACAGCAGGGGTGGTTCTTC,CASSLVQQGWFF
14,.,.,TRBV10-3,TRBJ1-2,TGTGCCATGACGGGAGAGGCCCTGGGCTATGGCTACACCTTC,CAMTGEALGYGYTF
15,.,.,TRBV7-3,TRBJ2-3,TGTGCCAGCAGCGTCACAGGACAAAGTGGGGATACGCAGTATTTT,CASSVTGQSGDTQYF
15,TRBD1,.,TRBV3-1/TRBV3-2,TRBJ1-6,TGTGCCAGCAGCACCCAGGGGGTGAATAATTCACCCCTCCACTTT,CASSTQGVNNSPLHF
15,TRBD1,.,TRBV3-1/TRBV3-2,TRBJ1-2,TGTGCCAGCAGCCAAACAGGGGGCCCTAACTATGGCTACACCTTC,CASSQTGGPNYGYTF
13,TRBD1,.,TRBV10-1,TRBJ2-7,TGCGCCAGCAGGGGACAGATCACCTACGAGCAGTACTTC,CASRGQITYEQYF
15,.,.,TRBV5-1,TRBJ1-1,TGCGCCAGCAGCTTGGCGCTACAGACGAACACTGAAGCTTTCTTT,CASSLALQTNTEAFF
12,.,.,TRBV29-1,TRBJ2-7,TGCAGCGGGGGGACATCCACCTACGAGCAGTACTTC,CSGGTSTYEQYF
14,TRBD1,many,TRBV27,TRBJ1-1,TGTGCCAGCAGAGGACAGGCCTTTAACACTGAAGCTTTCTTT,CASRGQAFNTEAFF
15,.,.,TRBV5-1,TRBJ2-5,TGCGCCAGCAGCTTTTTGACCCGGGACCAAGAGACCCAGTACTTC,CASSFLTRDQETQYF
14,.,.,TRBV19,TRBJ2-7,TGTGCCAGTAGTAACCTACAGTTCTCCTACGAGCAGTACTTC,CASSNLQFSYEQYF
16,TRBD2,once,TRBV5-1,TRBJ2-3,TGCGCCAGCAGCTTGGGGCTAGCGGACCTCACAGATACGCAGTATTTT,CASSLGLADLTDTQYF
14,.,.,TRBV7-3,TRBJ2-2,TGTGCCAGCAGCCCGGTCGGGGTCACCGGGGAGCTGTTTTTT,CASSPVGVTGELFF
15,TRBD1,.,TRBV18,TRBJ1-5,TGTGCCAGCTCACCAGGACAGGGATTGTATCAGCCCCAGCATTTT,CASSPGQGLYQPQHF
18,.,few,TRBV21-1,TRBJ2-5,TGTGCCAGCAGCAGCTCCGGACTAGCGCGTCAATACCAAGAGACCCAGTACTTC,CASSSSGLARQYQETQYF
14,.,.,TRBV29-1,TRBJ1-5,TGCAGCGTCGCGACAGAATATAGCAATCAGCCCCAGCATTTT,CSVATEYSNQPQHF
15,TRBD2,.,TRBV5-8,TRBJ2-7,TGTGCCAGCAGCTTACCAGCGGGAGGGTTTTACGAGCAGTACTTC,CASSLPAGGFYEQYF
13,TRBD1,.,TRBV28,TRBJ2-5,TGTGCCAGCAGTGCGACAGGGTTGGAGACCCAGTACTTC,CASSATGLETQYF
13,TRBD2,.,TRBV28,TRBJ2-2,TGTGCCAGCTCCCGTAGCGGGGTAGGGGAGCTGTTTTTT,CASSRSGVGELFF
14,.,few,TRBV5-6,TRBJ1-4,TGTGCCAGCAGCTGGGGGGTAACTAATGAAAAACTGTTTTTT,CASSWGVTNEKLFF
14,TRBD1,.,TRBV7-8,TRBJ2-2,TGTGCCAGCAGCCGAGGACAGGCCACCGGGGAGCTGTTTTTT,CASSRGQATGELFF
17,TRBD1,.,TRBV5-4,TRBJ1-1,TGTGCCAGCAGCCCTAATCCCGGACAGGGGGCAGGGACTGAAGCTTTCTTT,CASSPNPGQGAGTEAFF
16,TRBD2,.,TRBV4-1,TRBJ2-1,TGCGCCAGCAGCCACTACCTCCAGCGGGAGTTCTATGAGCAGTTCTTC,CASSHYLQREFYEQFF
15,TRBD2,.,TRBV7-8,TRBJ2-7,TGTGCCAGCAGCTTAAACGTCGGGACTAGCTACGAGCAGTACTTC,CASSLNVGTSYEQYF
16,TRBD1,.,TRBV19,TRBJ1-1,TGTGCCAGTAGTCCTTTCTCAGGGGGCCTAACAACTGAAGCTTTCTTT,CASSPFSGGLTTEAFF
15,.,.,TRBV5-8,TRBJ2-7,TGTGCCAGCAGCTTATCCCCGGGACACCCCTACGAGCAGTACTTC,CASSLSPGHPYEQYF
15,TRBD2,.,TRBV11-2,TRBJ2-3,TGTGCCAGCAGCTCCTTAGGCGGGAGGACAGATACGCAGTATTTT,CASSSLGGRTDTQYF
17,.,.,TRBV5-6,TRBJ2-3,TGTGCCAGCAGCCACGGCTTGTGGAGGGAGGCAATAGATACGCAGTATTTT,CASSHGLWREAIDTQYF
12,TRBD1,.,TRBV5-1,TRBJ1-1,TGCGCCAGCAGCCGACAGGGGGCATGGGCTTTCTTT,CASSRQGAWAFF
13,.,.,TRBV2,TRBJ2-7,TGTGCCAGCAGTGAGGAGGGATCCTACGAGCAGTACTTC,CASSEEGSYEQYF
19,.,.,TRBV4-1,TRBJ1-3,TGCGCCAGCAGCAGGGGCACAGTTCCCGACGGCAGCTCTGGAAACACCATATATTTT,CASSRGTVPDGSSGNTIYF
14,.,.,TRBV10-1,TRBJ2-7,TGCGCCAGCAGTGAAGGAGGTTTGCCCTACGAGCAGTACTTC,CASSEGGLPYEQYF
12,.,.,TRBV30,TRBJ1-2,TGTGCCCAAAGAGGCAGGGTCGATGGCTACACCTTC,CAQRGRVDGYTF
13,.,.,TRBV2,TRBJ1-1,TGTGCCAGCAACTCAGCGGGGAACACTGAAGCTTTCTTT,CASNSAGNTEAFF
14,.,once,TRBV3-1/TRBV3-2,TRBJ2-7,TGTGCCAGCAGCCAAGTATCAGGGTCCCACGAGCAGTACTTC,CASSQVSGSHEQYF
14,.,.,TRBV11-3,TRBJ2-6,TGTGCCAGCAGCTCCGGAGGCAGGGCCAACGTCCTGACTTTC,CASSSGGRANVLTF
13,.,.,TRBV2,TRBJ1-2,TGTGCCAGCAGTGAAGGCGTGAACTATGGCTACACCTTC,CASSEGVNYGYTF
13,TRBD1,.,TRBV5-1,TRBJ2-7,TGCGCCAGCATAGGACAGGGGACCTACGAGCAGTACTTC,CASIGQGTYEQYF
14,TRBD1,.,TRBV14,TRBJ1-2,TGTGCCAGCAGCCAGAGGCAGGGGGTCTATGGCTACACCTTC,CASSQRQGVYGYTF
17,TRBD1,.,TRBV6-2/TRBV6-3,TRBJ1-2,TGTGCCAGCAGTACCCTTTTGACAGGGTTCATTGACTATGGCTACACCTTC,CASSTLLTGFIDYGYTF
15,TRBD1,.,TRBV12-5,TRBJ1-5,TGTGCTAGTGCTTCGGGACAGGGGGTACGTCAGCCCCAGCATTTT,CASASGQGVRQPQHF
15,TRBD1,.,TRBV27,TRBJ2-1,TGTGCCAGCAGTCCTGGGACAGGCGGAAATAATGAGCAGTTCTTC,CASSPGTGGNNEQFF
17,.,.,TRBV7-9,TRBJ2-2,TGTGCCAGCAGCTTAGACAGGCCATCGACGAACACCGGGGAGCTGTTTTTT,CASSLDRPSTNTGELFF